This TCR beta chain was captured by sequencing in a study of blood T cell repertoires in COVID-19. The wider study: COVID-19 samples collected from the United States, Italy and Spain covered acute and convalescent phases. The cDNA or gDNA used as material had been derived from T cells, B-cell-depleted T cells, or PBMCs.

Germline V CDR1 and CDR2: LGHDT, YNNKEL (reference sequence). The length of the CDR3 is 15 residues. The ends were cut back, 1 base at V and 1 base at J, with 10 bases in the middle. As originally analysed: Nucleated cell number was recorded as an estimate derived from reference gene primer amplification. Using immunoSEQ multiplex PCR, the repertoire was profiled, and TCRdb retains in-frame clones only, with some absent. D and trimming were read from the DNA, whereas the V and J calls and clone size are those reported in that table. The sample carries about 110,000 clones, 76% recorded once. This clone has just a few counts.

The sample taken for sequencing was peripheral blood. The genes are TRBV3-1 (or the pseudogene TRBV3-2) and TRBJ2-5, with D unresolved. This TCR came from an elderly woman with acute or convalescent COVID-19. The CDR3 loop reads CASSQVHGSQETQYF. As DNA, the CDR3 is TGTGCCAGCAGCCAAGTACATGGCAGCCAAGAGACCCAGTACTTC.